This entry concerns a single T cell receptor (beta chain). Its antigen is not identified. These data come from a study of OX40 agonist ivuxolimab in advanced cancers. Study details: All patients had ivuxolimab intravenously every 2 weeks at 0.01 to 10 mg/kg. Under the entry rules, prior anti-PD-1, anti-PD-L1 or anti-CTLA-4 therapy was allowed, and about 40% had some. General study findings and limits: Researchers did not establish what antigens the expanded peripheral T cells target.

Sequencing was performed with immunoSEQ multiplex PCR; in TCRdb, only in-frame clones are kept and a portion is missing. Among 82,000 or so clones listed, 85% to 90% were seen once. V lost 3 bases, J lost 0 bases, and 6 bases stayed unmatched. The CDR3 extends over 18 amino acids. From germline, CDR1 is WSHSY and CDR2 SAAADI. Blood samples were obtained at baseline, cycle 4 day 1, and cycle 7 day 1. The chain is built from TRBV10-2 and TRBJ2-6; 9 bases align to TRBD2. The sequencing used CD4+ or CD8+ T cells sorted from blood, collected in a trial of the OX40 agonist ivuxolimab. The receptor comes from an adult with an advanced solid tumor such as melanoma, head and neck, liver or kidney cancer. The CDR3 DNA reads as TGCGCCAGCAGTGATTCCAGCGGGGGGTACTCTGGGGCCAACGTCCTGACTTTC. Translated: CASSDSSGGYSGANVLTF.